A selection of T cell receptor beta chains follows, all from one sample in a study of human T cells and chemical hapten exposure. TCRdb reprocessed the 5' RACE reads with MiXCR, giving one entry per CDR3 protein. The sample records about 140,000 distinct CDR3 sequences, around 4% being singletons. The receptors shown here come from a female donor in good health. The conserved cysteine and the conserved F or W are not part of the CDR3 here. Each record gives: D gene, V gene, clone size, CDR3 protein. The D gene is left open where the match is weak. Some rows mark clone size as missing; the rest say once, few, many or name a class of expanded clone.

-	TRBV2	-	ASRTNMNTEAF
TRBD2	TRBV5-1	many	ASSLSLAGGGYQETQY
TRBD1	TRBV12-3/TRBV12-4	many	ASSFAGGSQPQH
TRBD1	TRBV7-3	many	ASSLTATGDQPQH
-	TRBV7-9	many	ASSSQGIAEQF
-	TRBV4-3	many	ASSQVPSGSYNSPLH
TRBD1	TRBV7-9	many	ASSSGTGEETQY
-	TRBV7-6	many	ASSLTGTTTDTQY
-	TRBV19	many	ASIFQQGMYYGYT
TRBD2	TRBV29-1	many	SVQGGSSYNEQF
TRBD1	TRBV12-3/TRBV12-4	-	ASSNSGGLDGYT
-	TRBV10-3	many	AISESVPGAPD
-	TRBV6-4	many	ASSDSEYTEAF
-	TRBV29-1	many	SVDGSGRTDTQY
-	TRBV11-1	many	ASSPGRGSTDTEAF
-	TRBV5-1	many	ASSIPPGDTDTQY
-	TRBV18	many	ASSPRQDDTLH
-	TRBV29-1	many	SVPYAADTEAF
-	TRBV7-9	many	ASSLIPGAEAF
-	TRBV12-3/TRBV12-4	many	ASSFGGASTGELF
-	TRBV5-1	many	ATSPSFGGMAF
-	TRBV12-3/TRBV12-4	few	ASSPLGTQHYEQY
-	TRBV29-1	many	SVAGAWGSNTEAF
-	TRBV18	many	ASSLPGQRDEQY
-	TRBV5-4	many	ASSPPGVLAHNEQF
-	TRBV25-1	many	ASSEFRGRQETQY
TRBD1	TRBV20-1	many	SARDFILGTGESEAF